The next 27 T cell receptor beta chains were all read from a single sample in a study of cytomegalovirus exposure and HLA in healthy donors. PCR used 60 Vbeta primers and 13 Jbeta primers. Libraries were prepared by immunoSEQ multiplex PCR; TCRdb keeps only in-frame clonotypes and omits some of them. This sample yields 90,000 to 140,000 clones, of which approximately 84% are seen a single time; roughly 5.7% belongs to the top ten. The sequenced sample was PBMCs. The receptor set was obtained from a male donor in good health and CMV-seronegative.

The chain links TRBV6-5 to TRBJ2-2; D gene ambiguous. Deletions cut 5 bases from V and 5 bases from J, with 15 bases between. The CDR3 consists of 15 residues. Germline CDR1 reads MNHEY; CDR2 reads SVGAGI. CDR3 nucleotides: TGTGCCAGCAGTCCGCCGGGTATCGGGACCGGGGAGCTGTTTTTT. Translating gives CASSPPGIGTGELFF.

This rearrangement joins TRBV19 to TRBJ1-5, with TRBD1 matching 8 bases. Unmatched junction bases numbered 18, after V lost 2 bases and J lost 0 bases. The V gene's germline CDR1 is LNHDA and CDR2 SQIVND (reference sequence). The CDR3 totals 21 residues. As DNA, the CDR3 is TGTGCCAGTAGTATATATAGTTGGCGGACAGGGCGAGCTTATAGCAATCAGCCCCAGCATTTT. Translation: CASSIYSWRTGRAYSNQPQHF.

The chain links TRBV5-1 to TRBJ1-1; TRBD1 might be the D (6 bases). This CDR3 has 14 residues. Germline CDR1 reads SGHRS; CDR2 reads YFSETQ. The V gene lost 3 bases and the J gene lost 1 base, with 10 bases spanning the gap. The CDR3 loop reads CASSWGHTNTEAFF. CDR3 bases: TGCGCCAGCAGCTGGGGACACACGAACACTGAAGCTTTCTTT.

The chain joins TRBV4-1 to TRBJ2-3; TRBD2 agrees at 13 bases. Germline V gene sequence: CDR1 MGHRA, CDR2 YSYEKL. V was clipped by 3 bases and J by 0 bases; unmatched bases: 12. The CDR3 runs to 20 residues. The CDR3 protein is CASSHRGLAGVVGSTDTQYF. Here the CDR3 DNA reads TGCGCCAGCAGCCACCGTGGACTAGCGGGAGTCGTTGGTAGCACAGATACGCAGTATTTT.

The chain couples TRBV7-3 to TRBJ2-1; TRBD1 matches at 8 bases. The CDR3 loop spans 15 amino acids. Germline V lookup: CDR1 SGHTA, CDR2 FQGTGA. After removal of 4 bases from V and 2 bases from J, the junction contained 4 bases not matched to a gene. In DNA form, the CDR3 reads TGTGCCAGCAGCTCCCAGGGGGCCGCCTACAATGAGCAGTTCTTC. Encoded protein: CASSSQGAAYNEQFF. Supplemented by reference TRBV7-3 and TRBJ2-1, the full variable domain reads GAGVSQTPSNKVTEKGKYVELRCDPISGHTALYWYRQSLGQGPEFLIYFQGTGAADDSGLPNDRFFAVRPEGSVSTLKIQRTERGDSAVYLCASSSQGAAYNEQFFGPGTRLTVL.

This chain joins TRBV4-3 and TRBJ2-2; the match to TRBD2 covers 10 bases. Germline V gene sequence: CDR1 LGHNA, CDR2 YSLEER. The CDR3 extends over 16 amino acids. V trimming: 4 bases; J trimming: 6 bases; junction bases outside the gene matches: 8. The CDR3 loop reads CASSRQSGRAAGELFF. For the CDR3, the DNA is TGCGCCAGCAGCCGCCAGAGCGGGAGGGCCGCCGGGGAGCTGTTTTTT.

In its sample, this clone was seen a few times. The rearrangement uses TRBV2 and TRBJ2-7; 9 nucleotides line up with TRBD1. CDR1 and CDR2 (germline): SNHLY, FYNNEI. J gave up 6 bases and V 8 bases, and 5 bases lay outside the gene matches. This CDR3 comprises 12 residues. The CDR3 is CASVQGAGEQYF. CDR3 DNA sequence: TGTGCCAGCGTACAGGGGGCGGGCGAGCAGTACTTC.

This rearrangement joins TRBV7-8 to TRBJ1-4; D is ambiguous. The CDR3 runs 17 residues. Trimming removed 1 base at V and 3 bases at J, with 15 bases between. CDR1 and CDR2 from the germline V gene are SGHVS and FQNEAQ. The CDR3 reads CASSLGRGGRANEKLFF. The DNA of the CDR3 is TGTGCCAGCAGCTTAGGAAGAGGCGGCAGAGCTAATGAAAAACTGTTTTTT.

The V and J genes are TRBV30 and TRBJ1-5; weak D call: TRBD1 (6 bases). CDR1 and CDR2 from the germline V gene are GTSNPN and SVGIG (reference sequence). CDR3 length: 15 residues. The germline V and J ends were trimmed by 1 base and 6 bases, with 16 bases remaining between them. In DNA, the CDR3 is TGTGCCTGGAGTGACCACAGGGTCCCTGCTCAGCCCCAGCATTTT. The encoded protein is CAWSDHRVPAQPQHF.

The chain has TRBV5-1 and TRBJ2-7; tentative D call: TRBD1 (6 bases). Per the germline V gene, CDR1 is SGHRS and CDR2 is YFSETQ. This CDR3 is built from 15 residues. V lost 3 bases to trimming and J lost 2 bases, with 15 bases between them. CDR3 residues: CASSYAGTNAYEQYF. The CDR3 coding sequence is TGCGCCAGCAGCTATGCCGGGACAAATGCCTACGAGCAGTACTTC.

The rearrangement joins TRBV30 to TRBJ1-2, with 8 bases lining up with TRBD1. The germline gives CDR1 GTSNPN, CDR2 SVGIG (reference sequence). There are 13 residues in the CDR3. With V trimmed by 4 bases and J by 1 base, 2 bases remained unmatched. The CDR3 bases are TGTGCCTGGACCGACAGGGGTAACTATGGCTACACCTTC. Translated: CAWTDRGNYGYTF.

This clone was observed once. This chain links TRBV11-3 with TRBJ2-1; TRBD2 might be the D (5 bases). Germline-derived CDR1 and CDR2 are SGHNT and YENEEA. Trimming removed 3 bases at V and 7 bases at J, with 19 bases between. This CDR3 is built from 16 residues. As DNA, the CDR3 is TGTGCCAGCAGCTTGGCCGCACGGCTAGCTGAGAATGAGCAGTTCTTC. Translating it yields CASSLAARLAENEQFF.

The CDR3 nucleotides are TGTGCCAGCAGTTTTATGGTCGGAGAGGATCAGCCCCAGCATTTT. Protein: CASSFMVGEDQPQHF. V is TRBV7-8 and J is TRBJ1-5; D remains ambiguous. Germline V gene sequence: CDR1 SGHVS, CDR2 FQNEAQ. V shed 6 bases and J shed 5 bases, with 17 bases lying between them. This CDR3 is built from 15 residues.

This clone occurred once. The J gene is TRBJ1-2, the V gene TRBV30, with D perhaps matching TRBD1 (6 bases). V shed 4 bases and J shed 4 bases, with 16 bases lying between them. Germline values: CDR1 GTSNPN, CDR2 SVGIG (reference sequence). The CDR3 totals 14 residues. The CDR3 reads CAWIGAGVSYGYTF. As DNA, the CDR3 is TGTGCCTGGATCGGAGCAGGGGTTAGCTATGGCTACACCTTC.

This clone has just a few counts. V and J are TRBV19 and TRBJ1-1; D is ambiguous. Trimming took 1 base from V and 1 from J, leaving 7 bases between them. Germline V gene lookup returns CDR1 LNHDA and CDR2 SQIVND (reference sequence). This CDR3 contains 14 residues. CDR3 in DNA: TGTGCCAGTAGTATAGGGGAGGGGAACACTGAAGCTTTCTTT. This encodes CASSIGEGNTEAFF.

This chain links TRBV5-4 with TRBJ2-3, with a tentative D call TRBD2 (5 bases). This CDR3 region has 16 residues. V lost 4 bases and J lost 3, with 18 bases in between. CDR1 is SGHNT, CDR2 YYREEE, per germline (reference sequence). In DNA form, the CDR3 reads TGTGCCAGCAGCCCAGAGCTAGTAGGCGGGACAGATACGCAGTATTTT. Residues: CASSPELVGGTDTQYF.

The CDR3 sequence: CASSPHPTTPLNEQFF. CDR3 in DNA: TGCGCCAGCAGCCCCCACCCGACTACTCCGCTGAATGAGCAGTTCTTC. V gene TRBV4-3 combines with J gene TRBJ2-1; possibly TRBD2 for D (5 bases). Germline V gene lookup returns CDR1 LGHNA and CDR2 YSLEER. The CDR3 spans 16 residues. Between the trimmed V and J ends, which lost 4 bases and 7 bases, there was a span of 20 bases.

This chain connects TRBV7-8 to TRBJ2-7; D perhaps matches TRBD2 (9 bases). CDR1 is SGHVS and CDR2 is FQNEAQ in the germline V gene. CDR3 length: 19 residues. The V end lost 0 bases, the J end lost 2 bases, and 23 bases lay between the germline ends. CDR3: CASSLAAQGGLAGTYEQYF. DNA of the CDR3: TGTGCCAGCAGCTTAGCGGCACAGGGGGGGCTAGCGGGGACCTACGAGCAGTACTTC.

The CDR3 reads CASSPGQGYYEQYF. CDR3 DNA sequence: TGTGCCAGCAGCCCGGGACAGGGATACTACGAGCAGTACTTC. The J gene is TRBJ2-7, the V gene TRBV6-1; 9 bases fit TRBD1. CDR3 length equals 14 residues. From germline, CDR1 is MNHNS and CDR2 SASEGT. The junction had 6 bases not matched to a gene; V was cut back by 6 bases and J by 3 bases.

This clone showed up just a few times. The rearrangement links TRBV15 to TRBJ2-5; D uncertain. The germline V gene has CDR1 LNHNV and CDR2 YYDKDF (reference sequence). The CDR3 has 14 amino acids. Deletions cut 3 bases from V and 2 bases from J, with 10 bases between. CDR3 in DNA: TGTGCCACCAGCAGCACTACGACTCAAGAGACCCAGTACTTC. This encodes CATSSTTTQETQYF.

The V gene is TRBV28, the J gene TRBJ1-3, with D possibly being TRBD1 (5 bases). CDR1 is MDHEN, CDR2 SYDVKM, per germline. CDR3 size: 16 residues. The V and J ends lost 2 bases and 4 bases respectively, with 15 bases between them. The CDR3, as DNA: TGTGCCAGCAGTTTACTGGGGCAGGGTTCGGGAAACACCATATATTTT. Its protein is CASSLLGQGSGNTIYF.

The chain uses TRBV29-1 and TRBJ1-5; 8 nucleotides agree with TRBD1. CDR3 length: 14 residues. Germline-derived CDR1 and CDR2 are SQVTM and ANQGSEA. V lost 4 bases and J lost 4; bases outside the gene matches: 6. CDR3 protein: CSVAFGTGNQPQHF. The CDR3 bases are TGCAGCGTTGCTTTCGGGACAGGTAATCAGCCCCAGCATTTT.

This CDR3 is CASSPSGGRLDTQYF. The DNA for the CDR3 is TGTGCCAGCAGCCCCAGCGGGGGTCGGTTGGATACGCAGTATTTT. This rearrangement joins TRBV7-3 to TRBJ2-3, with TRBD2 matching 8 bases. Trimming removed 5 bases from V and 6 bases from J; junction bases left unmatched: 10. The CDR3 covers 15 residues. The germline V gene encodes CDR1 SGHTA and CDR2 FQGTGA.

This chain joins TRBV18 and TRBJ1-1, with D perhaps TRBD1 (5 bases). The germline gives CDR1 KGHSH, CDR2 LQKENI. The V end lost 4 bases, the J end lost 4 bases, and 13 bases lay between the germline ends. The CDR3 spans 14 residues. The CDR3 spells CASSRERGGTEAFF. CDR3 bases: TGTGCCAGCTCACGGGAGCGGGGGGGCACTGAAGCTTTCTTT.

The V and J genes are TRBV27 and TRBJ2-1; 7 nucleotides match TRBD1. The CDR3 contains 18 residues. Germline V gene lookup returns CDR1 MNHEY and CDR2 SMNVEV (reference sequence). J lost 0 bases, V lost 3 bases, and 11 bases had no gene match. The CDR3 bases are TGTGCCAGCAGTTTTCACAGGGGACCTTCACCCTCCTACAATGAGCAGTTCTTC. It codes for CASSFHRGPSPSYNEQFF.

CDR3 amino acids: CASSLDRGNEQYF. In DNA, the CDR3 is TGTGCCAGCAGTCTAGACAGGGGCAACGAGCAGTACTTC. This chain connects TRBV27 to TRBJ2-7, with 8 bases fitting TRBD1. The germline gives CDR1 MNHEY, CDR2 SMNVEV (reference sequence). The CDR3 is 13 residues long. The junction had 5 bases not matched to a gene; V was cut back by 5 bases and J by 5 bases.

The chain has TRBV5-4 and TRBJ2-7, with 7 bases that match TRBD2. The CDR3 extends over 14 amino acids. CDR1 is SGHNT, CDR2 YYREEE, per germline (reference sequence). J lost 2 bases, V lost 0 bases, and 2 bases had no gene match. The CDR3 loop reads CASSLVSGPYEQYF. The CDR3 region has the DNA TGTGCCAGCAGCTTGGTTAGCGGGCCCTACGAGCAGTACTTC.